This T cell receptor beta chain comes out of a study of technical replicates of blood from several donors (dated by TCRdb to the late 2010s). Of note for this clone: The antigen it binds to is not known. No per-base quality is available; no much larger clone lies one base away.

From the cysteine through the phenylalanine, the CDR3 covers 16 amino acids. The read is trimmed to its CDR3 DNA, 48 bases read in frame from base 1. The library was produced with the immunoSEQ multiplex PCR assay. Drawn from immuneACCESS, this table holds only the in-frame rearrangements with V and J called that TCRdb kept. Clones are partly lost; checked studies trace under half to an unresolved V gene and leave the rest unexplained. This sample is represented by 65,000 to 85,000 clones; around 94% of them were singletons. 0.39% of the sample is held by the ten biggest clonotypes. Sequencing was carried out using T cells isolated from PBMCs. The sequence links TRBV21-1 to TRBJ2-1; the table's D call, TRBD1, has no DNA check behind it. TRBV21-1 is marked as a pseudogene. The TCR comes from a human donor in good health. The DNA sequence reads TGTGCCAGCAACCACCCGGGACATCATTCTTACAATGAGCAGTTCTTC. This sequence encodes CASNHPGHHSYNEQFF.